This TCR beta chain was captured in a study of tumor-infiltrating lymphocytes in primary liver carcinoma. Overall study: Tumors were stage T1-T3 N0M0, roughly 4.2 to 11 cm across. Whole-study findings and limits: Tumor region pairs overlapped more than did tumor-adjacent and tumor-blood pairs.

The authors made TCR beta cDNA from around 500 ng total RNA with a constant-region primer. Amplification in three nested multiplex PCR rounds with slightly modified ARM-PCR gave rise to TCR beta libraries. TRBV1-TRBV30 forward primers and a C-beta reverse primer were used in the first two PCR rounds, which each ran for ten to eleven cycles. TCRdb fed the multiplex PCR reads into MiXCR, producing one record per CDR3 protein. The table shows 150,000 to 200,000 distinct CDR3 sequences, with 70% to 90% occurring only once. Without any cell sorting, about 19-30 mg of bulk tissue yielded co-extracted RNA and DNA. V lost 7 bases, J lost 7 bases, and 12 bases stayed unmatched. This CDR3 has 14 residues. Germline-derived CDR1 and CDR2 are SGHAT and FQDESV (reference sequence). As regards this clonotype: Its antigen is currently unknown.

The TCR was taken from a middle-aged man with primary liver carcinoma and hepatitis B virus infection. The sample taken for sequencing was tumor tissue from primary liver carcinoma. The chain has TRBV11-1 and TRBJ1-1; 7 nucleotides match TRBD1. In DNA, the CDR3 is TGTGCCAGCACCGGGACAGACATGATCATTGAAGCTTTCTTT. This sequence encodes CASTGTDMIIEAFF.